A selection of T cell receptor beta chains follows, all from one sample in a study of blood T cell repertoires in COVID-19. The table came from immunoSEQ multiplex PCR; TCRdb's copy has only in-frame clones and leaves some out. The sample has about 150,000 clones, about 80% seen once. Source material: peripheral blood. All receptors derive from a man in his fifties with acute or convalescent COVID-19. Both conserved end residues are part of each CDR3. Fields, in order: CDR3 protein, CDR3 DNA, clone size, D gene, J gene, V gene. A D gene is named only where the DNA matches it firmly. Clone size, where shown, is once, few, many, or a class for clones that have expanded.

CDR3 protein: CASSFGQGADTQYF; CDR3 DNA: TGTGCCAGCAGCTTCGGACAGGGCGCAGATACGCAGTATTTT; clone size: -; D gene: TRBD1; J gene: TRBJ2-3; V gene: TRBV5-8
CDR3 protein: CASSLTGGSKLRAQYF; CDR3 DNA: TGTGCCAGCAGCTTAACGGGGGGGTCCAAGCTACGGGCGCAGTATTTT; clone size: -; D gene: TRBD2; J gene: TRBJ2-3; V gene: TRBV7-3
CDR3 protein: CASSPWGGETQYF; CDR3 DNA: TGTGCCAGCAGTCCCTGGGGGGGCGAGACCCAGTACTTC; clone size: -; D gene: -; J gene: TRBJ2-5; V gene: TRBV28
CDR3 protein: CASSQRRRGDTQYF; CDR3 DNA: TGTGCCAGCAGCCAAAGGAGGCGCGGAGATACGCAGTATTTT; clone size: few; D gene: -; J gene: TRBJ2-3; V gene: TRBV3-1/TRBV3-2
CDR3 protein: CSAPQPRGYTF; CDR3 DNA: TGCAGTGCCCCACAGCCTCGGGGCTACACCTTC; clone size: -; D gene: -; J gene: TRBJ1-2; V gene: TRBV20-1
CDR3 protein: CASRIQGVEQYF; CDR3 DNA: TGTGCCAGCAGGATACAGGGGGTCGAGCAGTACTTC; clone size: -; D gene: TRBD1; J gene: TRBJ2-7; V gene: TRBV5-6
CDR3 protein: CASSQSEPPPGSNQPQHF; CDR3 DNA: TGCGCCAGCAGTCAATCGGAGCCCCCTCCTGGGAGCAATCAGCCCCAGCATTTT; clone size: -; D gene: -; J gene: TRBJ1-5; V gene: TRBV23-1
CDR3 protein: CASSTTGGDYGYTF; CDR3 DNA: TGTGCCAGCAGTACTACAGGGGGGGACTATGGCTACACCTTC; clone size: few; D gene: TRBD1; J gene: TRBJ1-2; V gene: TRBV28
CDR3 protein: CASSLLDFMNTEAFF; CDR3 DNA: TGTGCCAGCAGCTTACTAGACTTCATGAACACTGAAGCTTTCTTT; clone size: -; D gene: -; J gene: TRBJ1-1; V gene: TRBV7-9
CDR3 protein: CASSLGTGDGYTF; CDR3 DNA: TGTGCCAGCAGTTTAGGGACAGGGGATGGCTACACCTTC; clone size: -; D gene: TRBD1; J gene: TRBJ1-2; V gene: TRBV12-3/TRBV12-4
CDR3 protein: CASSLGLMYQETQYF; CDR3 DNA: TGTGCCAGCAGCCTGGGACTAATGTACCAAGAGACCCAGTACTTC; clone size: -; D gene: TRBD2; J gene: TRBJ2-5; V gene: TRBV7-9
CDR3 protein: CSAGQGGRAFF; CDR3 DNA: TGCAGTGCTGGACAGGGGGGACGAGCTTTCTTT; clone size: -; D gene: TRBD1; J gene: TRBJ1-1; V gene: TRBV20-1
CDR3 protein: CASSLSHSTDTQYF; CDR3 DNA: TGTGCCAGCAGCTTATCACATAGCACAGATACGCAGTATTTT; clone size: -; D gene: -; J gene: TRBJ2-3; V gene: TRBV7-9
CDR3 protein: CATQTSGGSVEQFF; CDR3 DNA: TGTGCCACCCAGACTAGCGGGGGGTCTGTTGAGCAGTTCTTC; clone size: -; D gene: TRBD2; J gene: TRBJ2-1; V gene: TRBV10-3
CDR3 protein: CASSLVRGVVDYGYTF; CDR3 DNA: TGTGCCAGCAGCTTAGTGCGGGGAGTCGTCGACTATGGCTACACCTTC; clone size: -; D gene: -; J gene: TRBJ1-2; V gene: TRBV7-8
CDR3 protein: CASSQDMGHPYEQYF; CDR3 DNA: TGTGCCAGCAGCCAAGATATGGGCCACCCCTACGAGCAGTACTTC; clone size: -; D gene: -; J gene: TRBJ2-7; V gene: TRBV14
CDR3 protein: CASSYGLAGERDTQYF; CDR3 DNA: TGTGCCAGCTCATACGGACTAGCGGGGGAGAGAGATACGCAGTATTTT; clone size: -; D gene: TRBD2; J gene: TRBJ2-3; V gene: TRBV18
CDR3 protein: CASSLAGGREQFF; CDR3 DNA: TGTGCCAGCAGCTTAGCGGGGGGGCGAGAGCAGTTCTTC; clone size: -; D gene: -; J gene: TRBJ2-1; V gene: TRBV7-8
CDR3 protein: CSGTPNYGYTF; CDR3 DNA: TGCAGCGGGACACCTAACTATGGCTACACCTTC; clone size: -; D gene: -; J gene: TRBJ1-2; V gene: TRBV20-1
CDR3 protein: CASSQGGSGYTF; CDR3 DNA: TGTGCCAGCAGCCAAGGAGGGTCTGGCTACACCTTC; clone size: once; D gene: -; J gene: TRBJ1-2; V gene: TRBV3-1/TRBV3-2
CDR3 protein: CASSSLGSSGNTIYF; CDR3 DNA: TGTGCCAGCAGTAGTTTGGGCTCCTCTGGAAACACCATATATTTT; clone size: -; D gene: -; J gene: TRBJ1-3; V gene: TRBV27
CDR3 protein: CASSLQGIWDSPLHF; CDR3 DNA: TGTGCCAGCAGCTTACAGGGGATTTGGGATTCACCCCTCCACTTT; clone size: once; D gene: -; J gene: TRBJ1-6; V gene: TRBV7-8
CDR3 protein: CASSSPATGTYEQYF; CDR3 DNA: TGTGCCAGCAGTTCTCCTGCGACGGGTACCTACGAGCAGTACTTC; clone size: -; D gene: -; J gene: TRBJ2-7; V gene: TRBV28
CDR3 protein: CASSPGTGGRNSPLHF; CDR3 DNA: TGTGCCAGCTCACCCGGGACAGGGGGTCGAAATTCACCCCTCCACTTT; clone size: -; D gene: TRBD1; J gene: TRBJ1-6; V gene: TRBV18
CDR3 protein: CASSPPNRDDEQFF; CDR3 DNA: TGCGCCAGCAGCCCTCCGAACAGGGATGATGAGCAGTTCTTC; clone size: -; D gene: -; J gene: TRBJ2-1; V gene: TRBV4-1
CDR3 protein: CATSVGDYGYTF; CDR3 DNA: TGTGCCACCAGTGTAGGGGACTATGGCTACACCTTC; clone size: -; D gene: -; J gene: TRBJ1-2; V gene: TRBV24-1
CDR3 protein: CASSQLPAGVSYNEQFF; CDR3 DNA: TGCGCCAGCAGCCAACTCCCCGCGGGGGTCTCCTACAATGAGCAGTTCTTC; clone size: -; D gene: TRBD2; J gene: TRBJ2-1; V gene: TRBV4-1